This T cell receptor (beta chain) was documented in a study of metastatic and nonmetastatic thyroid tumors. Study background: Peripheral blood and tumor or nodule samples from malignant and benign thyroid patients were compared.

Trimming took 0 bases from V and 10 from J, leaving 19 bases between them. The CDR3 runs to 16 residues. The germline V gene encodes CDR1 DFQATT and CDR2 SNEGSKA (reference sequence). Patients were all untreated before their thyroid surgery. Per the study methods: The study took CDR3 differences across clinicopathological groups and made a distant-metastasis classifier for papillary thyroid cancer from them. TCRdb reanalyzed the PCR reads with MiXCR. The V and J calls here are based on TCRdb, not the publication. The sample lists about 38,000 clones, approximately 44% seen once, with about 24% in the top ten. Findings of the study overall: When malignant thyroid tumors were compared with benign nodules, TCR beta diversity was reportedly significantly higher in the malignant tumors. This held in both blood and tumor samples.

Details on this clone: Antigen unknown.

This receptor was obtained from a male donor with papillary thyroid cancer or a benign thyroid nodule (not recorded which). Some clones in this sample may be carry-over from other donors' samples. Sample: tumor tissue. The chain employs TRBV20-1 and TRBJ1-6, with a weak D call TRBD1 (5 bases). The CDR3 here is CSARDTGRGLRSPLHF. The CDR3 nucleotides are TGCAGTGCTAGAGATACGGGGCGAGGGTTACGATCACCCCTCCACTTT.